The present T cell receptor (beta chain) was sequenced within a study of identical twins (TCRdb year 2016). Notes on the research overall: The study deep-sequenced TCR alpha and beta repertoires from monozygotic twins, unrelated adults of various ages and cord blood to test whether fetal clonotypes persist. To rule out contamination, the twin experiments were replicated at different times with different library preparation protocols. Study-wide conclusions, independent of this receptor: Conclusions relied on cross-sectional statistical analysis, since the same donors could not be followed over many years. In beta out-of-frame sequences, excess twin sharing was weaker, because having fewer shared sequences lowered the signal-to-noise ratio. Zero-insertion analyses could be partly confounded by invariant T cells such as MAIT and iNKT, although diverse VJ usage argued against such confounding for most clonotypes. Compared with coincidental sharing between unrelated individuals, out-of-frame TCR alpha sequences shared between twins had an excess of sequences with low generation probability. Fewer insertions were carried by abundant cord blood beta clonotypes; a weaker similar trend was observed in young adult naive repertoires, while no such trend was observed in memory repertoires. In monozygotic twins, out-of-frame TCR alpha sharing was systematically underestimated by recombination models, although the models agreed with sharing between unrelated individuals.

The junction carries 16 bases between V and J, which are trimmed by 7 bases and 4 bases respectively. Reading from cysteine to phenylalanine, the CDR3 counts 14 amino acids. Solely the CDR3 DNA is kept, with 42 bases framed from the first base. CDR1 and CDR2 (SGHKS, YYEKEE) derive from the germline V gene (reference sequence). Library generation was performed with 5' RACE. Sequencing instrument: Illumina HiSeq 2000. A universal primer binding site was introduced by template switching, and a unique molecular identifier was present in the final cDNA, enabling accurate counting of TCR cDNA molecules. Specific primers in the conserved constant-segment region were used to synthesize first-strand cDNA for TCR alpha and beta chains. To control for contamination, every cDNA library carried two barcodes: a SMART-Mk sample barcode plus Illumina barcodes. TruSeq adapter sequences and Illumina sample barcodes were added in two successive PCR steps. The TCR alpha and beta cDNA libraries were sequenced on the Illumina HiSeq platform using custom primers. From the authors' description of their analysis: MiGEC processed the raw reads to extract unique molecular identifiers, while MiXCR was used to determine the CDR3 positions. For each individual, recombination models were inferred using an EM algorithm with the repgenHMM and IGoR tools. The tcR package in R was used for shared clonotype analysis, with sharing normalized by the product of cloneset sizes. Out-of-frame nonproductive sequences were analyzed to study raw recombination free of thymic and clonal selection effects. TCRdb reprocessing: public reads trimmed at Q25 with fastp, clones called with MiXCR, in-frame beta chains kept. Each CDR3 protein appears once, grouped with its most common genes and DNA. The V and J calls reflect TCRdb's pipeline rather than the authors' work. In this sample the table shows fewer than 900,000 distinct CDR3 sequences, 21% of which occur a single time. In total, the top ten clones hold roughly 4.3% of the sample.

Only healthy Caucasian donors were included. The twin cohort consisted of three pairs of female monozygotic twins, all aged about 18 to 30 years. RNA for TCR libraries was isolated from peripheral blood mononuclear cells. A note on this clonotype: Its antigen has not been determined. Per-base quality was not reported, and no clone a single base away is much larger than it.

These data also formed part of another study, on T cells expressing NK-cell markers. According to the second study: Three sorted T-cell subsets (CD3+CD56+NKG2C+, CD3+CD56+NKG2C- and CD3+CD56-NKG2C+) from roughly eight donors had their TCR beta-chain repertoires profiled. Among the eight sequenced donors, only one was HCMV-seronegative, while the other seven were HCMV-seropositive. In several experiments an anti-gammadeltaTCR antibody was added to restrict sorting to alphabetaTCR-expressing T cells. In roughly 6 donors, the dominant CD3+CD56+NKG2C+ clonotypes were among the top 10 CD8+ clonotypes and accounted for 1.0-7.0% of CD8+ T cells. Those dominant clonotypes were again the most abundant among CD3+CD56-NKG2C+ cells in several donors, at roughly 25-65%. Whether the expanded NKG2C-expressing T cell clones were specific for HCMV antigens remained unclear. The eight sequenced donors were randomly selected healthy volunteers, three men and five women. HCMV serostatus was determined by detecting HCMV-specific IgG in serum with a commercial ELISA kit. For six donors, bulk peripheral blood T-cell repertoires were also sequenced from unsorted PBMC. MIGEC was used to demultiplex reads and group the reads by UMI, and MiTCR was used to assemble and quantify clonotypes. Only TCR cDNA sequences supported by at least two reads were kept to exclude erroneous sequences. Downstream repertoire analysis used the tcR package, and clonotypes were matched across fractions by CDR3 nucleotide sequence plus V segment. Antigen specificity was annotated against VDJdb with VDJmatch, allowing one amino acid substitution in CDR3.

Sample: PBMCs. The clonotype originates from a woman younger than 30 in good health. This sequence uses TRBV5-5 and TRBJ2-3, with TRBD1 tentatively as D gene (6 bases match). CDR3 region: CASGPLPGADTQYF. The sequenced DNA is TGTGCCAGCGGCCCTCTCCCAGGGGCAGATACGCAGTATTTT.